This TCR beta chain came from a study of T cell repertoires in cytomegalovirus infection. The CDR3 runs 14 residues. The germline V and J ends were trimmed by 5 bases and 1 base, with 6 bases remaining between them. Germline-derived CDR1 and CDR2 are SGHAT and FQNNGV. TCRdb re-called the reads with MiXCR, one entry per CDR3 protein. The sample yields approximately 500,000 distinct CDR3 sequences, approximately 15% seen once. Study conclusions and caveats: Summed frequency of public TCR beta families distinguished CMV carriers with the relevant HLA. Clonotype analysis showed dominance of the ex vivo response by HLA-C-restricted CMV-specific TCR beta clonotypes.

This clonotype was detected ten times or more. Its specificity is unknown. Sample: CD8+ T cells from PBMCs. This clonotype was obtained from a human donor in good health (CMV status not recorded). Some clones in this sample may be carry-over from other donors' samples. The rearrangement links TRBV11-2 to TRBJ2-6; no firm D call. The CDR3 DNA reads TGTGCCAGCAGCGACCCGTCTGGGGCCAACGTCCTGACTTTC. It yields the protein CASSDPSGANVLTF. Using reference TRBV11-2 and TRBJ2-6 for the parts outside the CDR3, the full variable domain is EAGVAQSPRYKIIEKRQSVAFWCNPISGHATLYWYQQILGQGPKLLIQFQNNGVVDDSQLPKDRFSAERLKGVDSTLKIQPAKLEDSAVYLCASSDPSGANVLTFGAGSRLTVL.